This T cell receptor beta chain is drawn from a study of CD8 T cells in Susac syndrome. Sequencing targeted TCR beta in blood CD8+ and CD4+ T cells. CDR1 is LGHDT and CDR2 is YNNKEL in the germline V gene (reference sequence). Trimming pared 6 bases from V and 1 base from J, leaving 18 bases between. This CDR3 has 16 amino acids. An amount of RNA that ranged from roughly 0.45 to 1 ug was reverse transcribed with random hexamers. TCRdb called the immunoSEQ multiplex PCR reads again in MiXCR, with one record for every CDR3 protein. Of 65,000 to 100,000 distinct CDR3 sequences in the sample, approximately 96% were seen once.

The chain joins TRBV3-1 to TRBJ1-1; D is perhaps TRBD1 (5 bases). The sample taken for sequencing was CD8+ T cells from PBMCs. This sequence was found in a human donor with Susac syndrome. Here the CDR3 DNA reads TGTGCCAGCAGGCTTAAATTTGACAGCCCGAACACTGAAGCTTTCTTT. Its protein is CASRLKFDSPNTEAFF. Together with reference TRBV3-1 and TRBJ1-1, the CDR3 gives the full variable domain: DTAVSQTPKYLVTQMGNDKSIKCEQNLGHDTMYWYKQDSKKFLKIMFSYNNKELIINETVPNRFSPKSPDKAHLNLHINSLELGDSAVYFCASRLKFDSPNTEAFFGQGTRLTVV.